This TCR beta chain was captured by sequencing in a study of untreated major depressive disorder. The CDR3 runs to 15 residues. V lost 6 bases, J lost 5 bases, and 9 bases stayed unmatched. CDR1 is SGHTA and CDR2 is FQGNSA in the germline V gene. As concerns this clone: Its antigen is unknown.

Assay: immunoSEQ multiplex PCR; the TCRdb copy retains only in-frame clones and omits some. The data show about 27,000 clones, with roughly nine tenths seen just once and 0.55% to 0.9% held by the top ten. Each depressed patient was pairwise matched to a non-depressed control for sex, age, current smoking status and body mass index. No major medical conditions, Axis I/II comorbidities, regular medication, or illicit drugs. Study observations and caveats: Each subject's top five TRBV05-01 clones were all private. TRBV05-01 (Vbeta 5.1) usage was higher in CD4+ T cells of depressed patients than controls.

The source is a woman in her twenties or thirties with major depressive disorder. The sequenced material came from CD4+ T cells from PBMCs. This chain joins TRBV7-2 and TRBJ2-3; TRBD1 aligns across 9 bases. In nucleotides, the CDR3 is TGTGCCAGCAGGCCTGGGACAGGGACTGGAGATACGCAGTATTTT. Its protein product is CASRPGTGTGDTQYF.